The T cell receptor (beta chain) described here comes from a study of blood T cell repertoires in COVID-19. Overall study: Sites in the United States, Italy and Spain provided acute and convalescent COVID-19 samples. In each case, the material was cDNA or gDNA derived from T cells, B-cell-depleted T cells, or PBMCs.

As processed by the authors: Estimates of nucleated cell counts were drawn from the amplification of reference gene primers. TCRdb's table, derived via immunoSEQ multiplex PCR, lists solely in-frame clones and lacks some. V and J calls and clone size are copied from that table; D and trimming were computed from the DNA. The sample has about 240,000 clones; 83% are singletons. The CDR3 has 19 amino acids. V trimming: 0 bases; J trimming: 1 base; junction bases outside the gene matches: 12. Germline lookup yields CDR1 KGHDR and CDR2 SFDVKD. Sequencing was done on a sample of peripheral blood. The J gene is TRBJ2-7, the V gene TRBV24-1; 9 bases map to TRBD2. The sequence derives from a human donor in a cohort sampled during active COVID-19. This CDR3 is CATSDLCRASGEPSYEQYF. Written as DNA, the CDR3 is TGTGCCACCAGTGATTTGTGCCGGGCTAGCGGGGAGCCTTCCTACGAGCAGTACTTC.